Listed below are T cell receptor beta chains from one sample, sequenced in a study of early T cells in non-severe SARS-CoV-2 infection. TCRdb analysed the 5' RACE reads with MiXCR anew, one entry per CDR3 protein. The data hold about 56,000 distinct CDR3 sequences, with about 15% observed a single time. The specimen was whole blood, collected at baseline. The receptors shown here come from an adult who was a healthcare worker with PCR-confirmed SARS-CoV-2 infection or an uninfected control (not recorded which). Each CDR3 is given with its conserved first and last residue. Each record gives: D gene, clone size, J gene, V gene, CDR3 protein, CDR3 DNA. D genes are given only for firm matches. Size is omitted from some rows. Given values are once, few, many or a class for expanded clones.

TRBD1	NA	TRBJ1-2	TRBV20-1	CSARPGQAYYGYTF	TGCAGTGCCCGCCCCGGACAGGCCTACTATGGCTACACCTTC
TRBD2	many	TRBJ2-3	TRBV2	CASSVGGGNTDTQYF	TGTGCCAGCAGTGTCGGGGGGGGAAACACAGATACGCAGTATTTT
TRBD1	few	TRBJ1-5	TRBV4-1	CASSPRTGGNQPQHF	TGCGCCAGCAGCCCTCGGACAGGGGGAAATCAGCCCCAGCATTTT
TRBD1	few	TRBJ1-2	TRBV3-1	CASGQGVNYGYTF	TGTGCCAGCGGACAGGGGGTTAACTATGGCTACACCTTC
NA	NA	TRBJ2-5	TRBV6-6	CASNANGETQYF	TGTGCCAGCAACGCGAATGGAGAGACCCAGTACTTC
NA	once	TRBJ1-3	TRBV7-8	CASSPPRASGNTIYF	TGTGCCAGCAGCCCCCCGCGGGCGTCGGGAAACACCATATATTTT
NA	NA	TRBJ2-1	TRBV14	CASSQDRARDASYNEQFF	TGTGCCAGCAGCCAAGACCGCGCGCGGGATGCGTCCTACAATGAGCAGTTCTTC
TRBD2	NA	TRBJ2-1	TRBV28	CASSVIAGEINEQFF	TGTGCCAGCAGTGTTATAGCGGGAGAGATCAATGAGCAGTTCTTC
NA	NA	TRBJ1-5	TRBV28	CASSLWKGIGGNQPQHF	TGTGCCAGCAGTTTATGGAAGGGGATTGGAGGGAATCAGCCCCAGCATTTT
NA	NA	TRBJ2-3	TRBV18	CASSPRADTQYF	TGTGCCAGCTCGCCGCGGGCAGATACGCAGTATTTT
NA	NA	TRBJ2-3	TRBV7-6	CATPFRGTDTQYF	TGTGCCACCCCTTTCCGGGGCACAGATACGCAGTATTTT
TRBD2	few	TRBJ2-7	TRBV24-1	CATSALPLRLAGAYEQYF	TGTGCCACCAGTGCTCTCCCCCTACGACTAGCGGGGGCCTACGAGCAGTACTTC
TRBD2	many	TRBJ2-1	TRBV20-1	CSAPGLAASNEQFF	TGCAGTGCACCGGGACTAGCGGCCTCCAATGAGCAGTTCTTC
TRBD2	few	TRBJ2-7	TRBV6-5	CASSSGRAREQYF	TGTGCCAGCAGTAGCGGGAGAGCTAGAGAGCAGTACTTC
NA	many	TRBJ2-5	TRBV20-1	CSASRTTQETQYF	TGCAGTGCTAGTAGAACCACGCAGGAGACCCAGTACTTC
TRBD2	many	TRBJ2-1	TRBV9	CASSVGLAEYNEQFF	TGTGCCAGCAGCGTAGGACTAGCGGAATACAATGAGCAGTTCTTC
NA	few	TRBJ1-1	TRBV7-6	CASSLSSGPVNTEAFF	TGTGCCAGCAGCTTATCATCGGGGCCGGTGAACACTGAAGCTTTCTTT
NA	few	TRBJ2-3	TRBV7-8	CASSLRDTQYF	TGTGCCAGCAGCTTGAGAGATACGCAGTATTTT
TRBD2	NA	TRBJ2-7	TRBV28	CASSGSRGGNSYEQYF	TGTGCCAGCAGCGGATCGCGGGGGGGGAACTCCTACGAGCAGTACTTC
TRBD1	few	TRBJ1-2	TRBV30	CAWNQGATNYGYTF	TGTGCCTGGAACCAGGGGGCAACGAACTATGGCTACACCTTC
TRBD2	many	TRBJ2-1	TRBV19	CASSPRGAGELGVNEQFF	TGTGCCAGTAGTCCTCGTGGGGCGGGAGAGTTAGGTGTCAATGAGCAGTTCTTC
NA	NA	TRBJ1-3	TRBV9	CASSVRAGNTIYF	TGTGCCAGCAGCGTAAGAGCCGGAAACACCATATATTTT